This section outlines one T cell receptor beta chain sequence together with its context. Its antigen remains unidentified. The PCR employed 60 Vbeta primers together with 13 Jbeta primers. Clones were sequenced by immunoSEQ multiplex PCR, and TCRdb holds only the in-frame ones, with some missing. The data contain under 150,000 clones, approximately 80% of them singletons. This specimen comes from a study of cytomegalovirus exposure and HLA in healthy donors. Germline trimming cut 2 bases from V and 8 bases from J; bases unmatched to any gene: 4. Germline loops: CDR1 SQVTM, CDR2 ANQGSEA. The CDR3 covers 13 residues. Study-wide results and caveats: Reports indicate that TCR beta sequences accurately predicted the HLA-A and HLA-B alleles of most subjects.

This TCR derives from a girl between 2 and 10 years old in good health and CMV-seronegative. The chain combines TRBV29-1 with TRBJ1-1; 11 bases are shared with TRBD1. Sequenced sample: PBMCs. The CDR3 here is CSVERRTGGEAFF. In DNA, the CDR3 is TGCAGCGTTGAAAGAAGGACAGGGGGCGAAGCTTTCTTT. The full variable domain, rest sourced from reference TRBV29-1 and TRBJ1-1, is SAVISQKPSRDICQRGTSLTIQCQVDSQVTMMFWYRQQPGQSLTLIATANQGSEATYESGFVIDKFPISRPNLTFSTLTVSNMSPEDSSIYLCSVERRTGGEAFFGQGTRLTVV.